This T cell receptor beta chain was identified during a study of post-analysis software for immune sequencing data. Broader study findings: When patients were compared with controls, 4 or 5 TRBV segments were more frequent, TRBV5-6, TRBV5-1 and TRBV20-1 among them.

There are 15 residues in the CDR3. The germline V and J ends were trimmed by 3 bases and 2 bases, with 13 bases remaining between them. Germline loops: CDR1 SGHRS, CDR2 YFSETQ. Comment on this clonotype: The antigen is undetermined.

Unique-molecular-identifier-tagged TCR beta cDNA libraries were used. TCRdb processed the PCR reads anew with MiXCR; each CDR3 protein has one entry. The sample contains a few hundred thousand distinct CDR3 sequences, less than 40% of which appear only once. The chain links TRBV5-1 to TRBJ2-3; D call uncertain. The TCR was taken from a girl aged 5-17 years with multiple sclerosis. The sample taken for sequencing was blood. The CDR3 coding sequence is TGCGCCAGCAGCTGGGGTCTTCAGTTCACAGATACGCAGTATTTT. It yields the protein CASSWGLQFTDTQYF.